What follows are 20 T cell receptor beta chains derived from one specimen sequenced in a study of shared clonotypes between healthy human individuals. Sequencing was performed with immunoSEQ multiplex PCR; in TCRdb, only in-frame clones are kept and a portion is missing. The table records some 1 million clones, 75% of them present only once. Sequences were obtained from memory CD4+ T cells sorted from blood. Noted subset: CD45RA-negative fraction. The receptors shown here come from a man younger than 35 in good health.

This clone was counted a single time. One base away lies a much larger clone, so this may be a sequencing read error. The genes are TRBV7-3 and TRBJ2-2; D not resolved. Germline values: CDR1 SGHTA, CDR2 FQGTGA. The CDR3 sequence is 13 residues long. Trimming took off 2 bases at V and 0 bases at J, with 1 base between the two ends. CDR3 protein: CASSLPNTGELFF. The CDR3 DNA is TGTGCCAGCAGCTTACCGAACACCGGGGAGCTGTTTTTT.

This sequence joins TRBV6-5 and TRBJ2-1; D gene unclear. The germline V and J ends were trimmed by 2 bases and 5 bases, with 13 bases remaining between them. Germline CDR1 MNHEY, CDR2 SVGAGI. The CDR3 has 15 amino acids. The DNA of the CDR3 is TGTGCCAGCAGTTACATGAGTCTTCAGAACAATGAGCAGTTCTTC. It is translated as CASSYMSLQNNEQFF.

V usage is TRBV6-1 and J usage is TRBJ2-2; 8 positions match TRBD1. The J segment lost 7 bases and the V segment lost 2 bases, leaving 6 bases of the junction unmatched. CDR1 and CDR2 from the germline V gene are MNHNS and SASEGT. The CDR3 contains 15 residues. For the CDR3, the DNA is TGTGCCAGCAGTGAAAAGGCAGGGGGCGGCGGGGAGCTGTTTTTT. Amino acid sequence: CASSEKAGGGGELFF.

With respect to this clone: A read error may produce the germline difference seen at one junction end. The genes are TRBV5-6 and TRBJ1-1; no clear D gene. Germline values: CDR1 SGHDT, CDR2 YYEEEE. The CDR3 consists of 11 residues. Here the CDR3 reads CASDLKTEAFF. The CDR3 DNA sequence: TGTGCCAGCGACCTGAAGACTGAAGCTTTCTTT.

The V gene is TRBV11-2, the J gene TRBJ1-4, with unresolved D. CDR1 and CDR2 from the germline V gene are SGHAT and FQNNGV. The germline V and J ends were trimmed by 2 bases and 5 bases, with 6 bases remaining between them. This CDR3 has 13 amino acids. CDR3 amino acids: CASSLQPNEKLFF. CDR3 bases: TGTGCCAGCAGCTTACAGCCGAATGAAAAACTGTTTTTT.

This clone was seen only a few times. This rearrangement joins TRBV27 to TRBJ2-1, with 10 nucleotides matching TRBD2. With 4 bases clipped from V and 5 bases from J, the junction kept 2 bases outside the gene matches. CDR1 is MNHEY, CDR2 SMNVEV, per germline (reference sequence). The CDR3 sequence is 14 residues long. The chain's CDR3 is CASSSGLANNEQFF. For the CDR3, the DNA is TGTGCCAGCAGTTCGGGACTAGCGAACAATGAGCAGTTCTTC.

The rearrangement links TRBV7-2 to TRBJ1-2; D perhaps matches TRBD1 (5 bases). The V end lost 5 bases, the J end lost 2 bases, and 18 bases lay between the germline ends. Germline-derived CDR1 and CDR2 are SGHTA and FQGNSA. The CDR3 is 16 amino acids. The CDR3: CASSPPRGGFNYGYTF. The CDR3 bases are TGTGCCAGCAGCCCCCCCCGTGGGGGATTCAACTATGGCTACACCTTC.

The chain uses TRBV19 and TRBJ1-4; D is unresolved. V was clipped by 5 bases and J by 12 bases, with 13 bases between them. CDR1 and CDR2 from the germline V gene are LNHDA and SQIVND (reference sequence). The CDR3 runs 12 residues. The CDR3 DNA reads TGTGCCAGTAGTCAGGAGTTTGGGGAACTGTTTTTT. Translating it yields CASSQEFGELFF.

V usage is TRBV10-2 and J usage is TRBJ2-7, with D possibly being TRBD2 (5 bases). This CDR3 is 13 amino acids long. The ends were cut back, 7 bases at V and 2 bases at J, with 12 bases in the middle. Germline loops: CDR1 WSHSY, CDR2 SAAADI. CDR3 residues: CASNLKRTYEQYF. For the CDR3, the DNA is TGCGCCAGCAATCTCAAGCGGACCTACGAGCAGTACTTC.

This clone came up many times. The DNA of the CDR3 is TGCGCCAGCAGCCCCCAATTGGCAGGGGGCGCGGATGGCTACACCTTC. It translates to CASSPQLAGGADGYTF. V usage is TRBV5-1 and J usage is TRBJ1-2; TRBD1 matches 8 bases. The CDR3 sequence is 16 residues long. Germline V CDR1 and CDR2: SGHRS, YFSETQ. The J segment lost 6 bases and the V segment lost 4 bases, leaving 14 bases of the junction unmatched.

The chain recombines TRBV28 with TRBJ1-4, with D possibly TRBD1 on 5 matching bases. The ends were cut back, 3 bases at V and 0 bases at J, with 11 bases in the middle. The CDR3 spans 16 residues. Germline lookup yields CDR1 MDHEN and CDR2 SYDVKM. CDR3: CASSLTGVATNEKLFF. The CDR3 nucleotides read TGTGCCAGCAGTTTGACGGGGGTTGCAACTAATGAAAAACTGTTTTTT.

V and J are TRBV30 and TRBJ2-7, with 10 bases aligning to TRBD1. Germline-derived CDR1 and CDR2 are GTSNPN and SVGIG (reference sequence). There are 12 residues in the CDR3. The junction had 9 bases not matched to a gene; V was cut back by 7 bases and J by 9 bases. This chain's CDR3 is CASQDRGRSQYF. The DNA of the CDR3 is TGTGCCTCCCAAGACAGGGGGCGATCGCAGTACTTC.

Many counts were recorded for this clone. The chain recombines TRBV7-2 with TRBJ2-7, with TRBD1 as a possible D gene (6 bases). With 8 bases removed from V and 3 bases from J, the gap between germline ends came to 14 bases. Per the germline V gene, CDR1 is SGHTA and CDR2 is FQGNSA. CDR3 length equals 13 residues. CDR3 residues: CASGGSQGYEQYF. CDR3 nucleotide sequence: TGTGCCAGCGGGGGTTCACAGGGCTACGAGCAGTACTTC. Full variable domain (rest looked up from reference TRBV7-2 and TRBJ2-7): GAGVSQSPSNKVTEKGKDVELRCDPISGHTALYWYRQSLGQGLEFLIYFQGNSAPDKSGLPSDRFSAERTGGSVSTLTIQRTQQEDSAVYLCASGGSQGYEQYFGPGTRLTVT.

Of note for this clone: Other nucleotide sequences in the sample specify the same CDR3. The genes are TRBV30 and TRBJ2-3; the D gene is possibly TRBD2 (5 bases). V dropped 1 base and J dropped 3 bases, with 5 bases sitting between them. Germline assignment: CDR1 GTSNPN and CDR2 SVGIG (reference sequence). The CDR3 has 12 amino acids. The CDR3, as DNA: TGTGCCTGGAGTGCGGGGACAGATACGCAGTATTTT. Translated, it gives CAWSAGTDTQYF.

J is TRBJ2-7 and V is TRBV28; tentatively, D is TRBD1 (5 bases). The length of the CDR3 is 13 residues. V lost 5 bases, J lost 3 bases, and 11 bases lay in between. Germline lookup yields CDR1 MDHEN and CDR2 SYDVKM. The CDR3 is CASSPHDSYEQYF. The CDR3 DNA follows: TGTGCCAGCAGTCCTCATGACAGCTACGAGCAGTACTTC.

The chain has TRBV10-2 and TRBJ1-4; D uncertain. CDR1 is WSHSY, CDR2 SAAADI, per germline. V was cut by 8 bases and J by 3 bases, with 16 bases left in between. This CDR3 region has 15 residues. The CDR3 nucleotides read TGCGCCAGCTCCGTTGATTCGAAGGCTAATGAAAAACTGTTTTTT. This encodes CASSVDSKANEKLFF.

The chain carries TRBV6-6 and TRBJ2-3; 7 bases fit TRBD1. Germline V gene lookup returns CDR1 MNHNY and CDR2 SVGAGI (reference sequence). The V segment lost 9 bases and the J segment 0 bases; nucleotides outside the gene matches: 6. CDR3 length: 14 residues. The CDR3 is CASKTGDSTDTQYF. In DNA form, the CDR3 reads TGTGCCAGTAAAACAGGGGATAGCACAGATACGCAGTATTTT.

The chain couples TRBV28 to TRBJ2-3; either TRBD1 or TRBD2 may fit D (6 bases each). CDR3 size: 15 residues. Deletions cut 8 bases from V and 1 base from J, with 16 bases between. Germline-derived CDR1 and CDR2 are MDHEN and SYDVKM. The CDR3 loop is CASGRWGAGTDTQYF. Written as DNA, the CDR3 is TGTGCCAGCGGCCGATGGGGGGCGGGCACAGATACGCAGTATTTT.

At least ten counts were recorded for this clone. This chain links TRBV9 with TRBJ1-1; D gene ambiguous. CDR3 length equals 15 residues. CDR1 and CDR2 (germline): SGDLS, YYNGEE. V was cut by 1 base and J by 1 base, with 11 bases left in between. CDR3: CASSVREAGNTEAFF. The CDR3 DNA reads TGTGCCAGCAGCGTAAGGGAGGCGGGGAACACTGAAGCTTTCTTT. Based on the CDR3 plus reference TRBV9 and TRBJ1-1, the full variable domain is DSGVTQTPKHLITATGQRVTLRCSPRSGDLSVYWYQQSLDQGLQFLIQYYNGEERAKGNILERFSAQQFPDLHSELNLSSLELGDSALYFCASSVREAGNTEAFFGQGTRLTVV.

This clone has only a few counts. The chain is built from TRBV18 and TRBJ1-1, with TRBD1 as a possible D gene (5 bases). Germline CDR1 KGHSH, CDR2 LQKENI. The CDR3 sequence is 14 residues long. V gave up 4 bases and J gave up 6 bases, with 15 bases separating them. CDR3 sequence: CASSLGTGIAEAFF. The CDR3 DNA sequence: TGTGCCAGCTCACTCGGGACGGGTATCGCTGAAGCTTTCTTT.